The 24 T cell receptor beta chains below come from one sample, sequenced in a study of blood T cell repertoires in COVID-19. The repertoire was sequenced with immunoSEQ multiplex PCR; TCRdb's copy has only in-frame clones and lacks some. Here the sample spans approximately 210,000 clones, roughly nine tenths being singletons. Sequencing was carried out using peripheral blood. Receptor source: a woman aged 70 to 79 with acute or convalescent COVID-19.

This clone was recorded only once. V gene TRBV28 combines with J gene TRBJ2-2; 9 bases fit TRBD2. Germline assignment: CDR1 MDHEN and CDR2 SYDVKM. V was pared by 10 bases and J by 5 bases, with 11 bases of the junction left unmatched. The CDR3 spans 15 residues. The DNA for the CDR3 is TGTGCCATCCCAAGGGCGGGAGGGGATACCGGGGAGCTGTTTTTT. It codes for CAIPRAGGDTGELFF.

The chain employs TRBV3-1 (or the pseudogene TRBV3-2) and TRBJ2-3; TRBD2 agrees at 11 bases. CDR1 is LGHDT, CDR2 YNNKEL, per germline (reference sequence). The CDR3 is 15 residues long. The J segment lost 4 bases and the V segment lost 4 bases, leaving 4 bases of the junction unmatched. The CDR3 nucleotides are TGTGCCAGCAGCCTTCGGACTAGCGGGCCAGATACGCAGTATTTT. This gives the protein CASSLRTSGPDTQYF.

This chain joins TRBV19 and TRBJ1-1; no firm D call. V was shortened by 4 bases and J by 11 bases, with 14 bases between the two germline ends. Germline-derived CDR1 and CDR2 are LNHDA and SQIVND (reference sequence). The CDR3 contains 12 residues. This chain's CDR3 is CASSTIGESAFF. The DNA of the CDR3 is TGTGCCAGTAGTACCATTGGGGAGTCGGCTTTCTTT.

V is TRBV4-1 and J is TRBJ1-1; unclear D gene. CDR3 size: 13 residues. Germline values: CDR1 MGHRA, CDR2 YSYEKL. Trimming pared 5 bases from V and 4 bases from J, leaving 11 bases between. The DNA for the CDR3 is TGCGCCAGCAGCGACTACAAGTTCACTGAAGCTTTCTTT. Protein sequence: CASSDYKFTEAFF.

For the CDR3, the DNA is TGTGCCAGCAGTCTCGACAGGGAGTATGGCTACACCTTC. This translates into CASSLDREYGYTF. V is TRBV6-5 and J is TRBJ1-2, with 7 positions matching TRBD1. This CDR3 has 13 residues. The V gene's germline CDR1 is MNHEY and CDR2 SVGAGI. Unmatched junction bases numbered 5, after V lost 5 bases and J lost 5 bases.

The chain has TRBV24-1 and TRBJ2-5, with 8 bases identical to TRBD1. Unmatched junction bases numbered 3, after V lost 3 bases and J lost 1 base. Germline assignment: CDR1 KGHDR and CDR2 SFDVKD. This CDR3 is 15 amino acids long. CDR3 DNA sequence: TGTGCCACCAGTGATACCAGGGGGCCCCAAGAGACCCAGTACTTC. This translates into CATSDTRGPQETQYF.

The chain carries TRBV12-3 or TRBV12-4 and TRBJ2-3; no firm D call. Trimming left V 3 bases short and J 4 bases short, with 8 bases between. The length of the CDR3 is 13 residues. As DNA, the CDR3 is TGTGCCAGCAGTTTCCAAGGAGCAGATACGCAGTATTTT. Its translation: CASSFQGADTQYF.

V gene TRBV28 combines with J gene TRBJ1-5, with a possible D match to TRBD1 (5 bases). Germline CDR1 reads MDHEN; CDR2 reads SYDVKM. V lost 3 bases, J lost 11 bases, and 14 bases lay in between. This CDR3 region has 13 residues. The DNA of the CDR3 is TGTGCCAGCAGTTTGGTGGGGGGAATGACCCAGCATTTT. This gives the protein CASSLVGGMTQHF.

A few counts support this clone. This chain connects TRBV19 to TRBJ1-6; the D is unclear. The V end was cut by 3 bases, the J end by 9 bases, with 9 bases between. Germline CDR1 LNHDA, CDR2 SQIVND (reference sequence). The CDR3 is made up of 13 amino acids. In DNA form, the CDR3 reads TGTGCCAGTAGTATGGTGGAGGTTTCACCCCTCCACTTT. It translates to CASSMVEVSPLHF.

There are a few counts of this clone. This sequence joins TRBV11-2 and TRBJ2-7, with 12 bases identical to TRBD1. The germline V gene has CDR1 SGHAT and CDR2 FQNNGV. J was trimmed by 7 bases and V by 5 bases; bases with no gene match: 9. The CDR3 has 15 residues. The CDR3 region is CASSNTGTGGREQYF. The CDR3 nucleotides are TGTGCCAGCAGCAACACCGGGACAGGGGGCAGGGAGCAGTACTTC.

The rearrangement links TRBV19 to TRBJ2-7; D unclear. Germline V gene data show CDR1 as LNHDA and CDR2 as SQIVND (reference sequence). V lost 4 bases to trimming and J lost 2 bases, with 9 bases between them. The CDR3 sequence is 13 residues long. CDR3 in amino acids: CASSRGSPYEQYF. The DNA of the CDR3 is TGTGCCAGTAGTAGAGGCAGTCCCTACGAGCAGTACTTC.

The chain uses TRBV10-3 and TRBJ1-2; 9 nucleotides align to TRBD1. Germline CDR1 is ENHRY and CDR2 is SYGVKD. The length of the CDR3 is 15 residues. After removal of 6 bases from V and 1 base from J, the junction contained 6 bases not matched to a gene. CDR3 coding DNA: TGTGCCATCAGAGGACAGGGGACCAATAACTATGGCTACACCTTC. Its protein is CAIRGQGTNNYGYTF.

The chain employs TRBV19 and TRBJ2-5, with D possibly matching TRBD1 (6 bases). The CDR3 contains 13 residues. CDR1 and CDR2 (germline): LNHDA, SQIVND (reference sequence). Trimming pared 4 bases from V and 5 bases from J, leaving 11 bases between. For the CDR3, the DNA is TGTGCCAGTAGTACTCAGGGGACCGAGACCCAGTACTTC. Amino acid sequence: CASSTQGTETQYF.

The rearrangement joins TRBV5-6 to TRBJ2-4, with 10 bases aligning to TRBD2. The CDR3 covers 18 residues. Trimming cost V 2 bases and J 0 bases; bases outside gene matches: 8. The V gene's germline CDR1 is SGHDT and CDR2 YYEEEE. CDR3 sequence reads: CASSFRTSGWGAKNIQYF. As DNA, the CDR3 is TGTGCCAGCAGCTTTCGGACTAGCGGATGGGGAGCCAAAAACATTCAGTACTTC.

The sample holds one count of this clone. The chain joins TRBV11-1 to TRBJ2-7, with D possibly matching TRBD1 (6 bases). This CDR3 spans 15 amino acids. Deletions cut 3 bases from V and 2 bases from J, with 14 bases between. Germline V lookup: CDR1 SGHAT, CDR2 FQDESV (reference sequence). CDR3 region: CASSFMVGGAYEQYF. The CDR3 region has the DNA TGTGCCAGCAGCTTTATGGTAGGGGGAGCCTACGAGCAGTACTTC.

V usage is TRBV6-5 and J usage is TRBJ1-5; 7 bases are a match to TRBD1. In germline, CDR1 is MNHEY, CDR2 SVGAGI. This CDR3 has 13 amino acids. V trimming: 6 bases; J trimming: 9 bases; junction bases outside the gene matches: 8. This CDR3 is CASRDRVLGPQHF. The CDR3 nucleotides are TGTGCCAGCAGAGACAGGGTCCTCGGGCCCCAGCATTTT.

The rearrangement joins TRBV11-2 to TRBJ2-2; TRBD2 is a possible D gene (6 bases). Germline loops: CDR1 SGHAT, CDR2 FQNNGV. V was trimmed by 0 bases and J by 4 bases, leaving 15 bases between them. The CDR3 length is 17 residues. CDR3 DNA: TGTGCCAGCAGCTTAGATAGGGGCGGGGTCCTCACCGGGGAGCTGTTTTTT. Protein product: CASSLDRGGVLTGELFF.

The V call is TRBV24-1, the J call TRBJ2-3; TRBD1 matches 8 bases. CDR3 length: 14 amino acids. Germline V lookup: CDR1 KGHDR, CDR2 SFDVKD. J lost 6 bases, V lost 3 bases, and 4 bases had no gene match. The CDR3 coding sequence is TGTGCCACCAGTGATACTCGACAGGGGGATACGCAGTATTTT. Translation: CATSDTRQGDTQYF.

The V and J genes are TRBV27 and TRBJ2-2; 8 bases map to TRBD1. CDR3 length: 14 residues. CDR1 is MNHEY and CDR2 is SMNVEV in the germline V gene (reference sequence). The J segment lost 6 bases and the V segment lost 5 bases, leaving 5 bases of the junction unmatched. The CDR3 region has the DNA TGTGCCAGCAGTGGAAACAGGGGGGCCGGGGAGCTGTTTTTT. Translating gives CASSGNRGAGELFF.

The chain uses TRBV6-1 and TRBJ2-7; the D gene is possibly TRBD1 (5 bases). The germline gives CDR1 MNHNS, CDR2 SASEGT. V shed 1 base and J shed 6 bases, with 16 bases lying between them. CDR3 length: 15 amino acids. CDR3 sequence: CASSEGSARAGEQYF. CDR3 bases: TGTGCCAGCAGTGAAGGGTCCGCCAGGGCAGGCGAGCAGTACTTC.

This sequence joins TRBV18 and TRBJ1-1; D is uncertain. Trimming stripped 2 bases from V and 1 base from J, with 17 bases between. The CDR3 runs to 17 residues. CDR1 is KGHSH, CDR2 LQKENI, per germline. As DNA, the CDR3 is TGTGCCAGCTCACCATCCATCCGGGGTCGTGGGAACACTGAAGCTTTCTTT. Its translation is CASSPSIRGRGNTEAFF.

This chain connects TRBV2 to TRBJ1-2; 7 bases line up with TRBD1. Germline V gives CDR1 SNHLY, CDR2 FYNNEI. The CDR3 is 14 amino acids. Germline trimming cut 3 bases from V and 2 bases from J; bases unmatched to any gene: 3. The DNA for the CDR3 is TGTGCCAGCAGTGACCAGGGGGGAAACTATGGCTACACCTTC. Its protein is CASSDQGGNYGYTF. Together with reference TRBV2 and TRBJ1-2, the CDR3 gives the full variable domain: EPEVTQTPSHQVTQMGQEVILRCVPISNHLYFYWYRQILGQKVEFLVSFYNNEISEKSEIFDDQFSVERPDGSNFTLKIRSTKLEDSAMYFCASSDQGGNYGYTFGSGTRLTVV.

The chain uses TRBV5-4 and TRBJ1-1; possibly TRBD1 for D (5 bases). This CDR3 is built from 14 residues. CDR1 is SGHNT and CDR2 is YYREEE in the germline V gene (reference sequence). V dropped 6 bases and J dropped 4 bases, with 16 bases sitting between them. The CDR3 region has the DNA TGTGCCAGCACACTGCCGGGGGTGGGCACTGAAGCTTTCTTT. This encodes CASTLPGVGTEAFF.

This clone turned up a few times. The chain has TRBV6-1 and TRBJ2-7, with D possibly being TRBD1 (6 bases). V dropped 3 bases and J dropped 3 bases, with 15 bases sitting between them. Germline V gene data show CDR1 as MNHNS and CDR2 as SASEGT. This CDR3 contains 15 residues. Written as DNA, the CDR3 is TGTGCCAGCAGTGATCTGGGGGCCTCCCTCTACGAGCAGTACTTC. Protein sequence: CASSDLGASLYEQYF.